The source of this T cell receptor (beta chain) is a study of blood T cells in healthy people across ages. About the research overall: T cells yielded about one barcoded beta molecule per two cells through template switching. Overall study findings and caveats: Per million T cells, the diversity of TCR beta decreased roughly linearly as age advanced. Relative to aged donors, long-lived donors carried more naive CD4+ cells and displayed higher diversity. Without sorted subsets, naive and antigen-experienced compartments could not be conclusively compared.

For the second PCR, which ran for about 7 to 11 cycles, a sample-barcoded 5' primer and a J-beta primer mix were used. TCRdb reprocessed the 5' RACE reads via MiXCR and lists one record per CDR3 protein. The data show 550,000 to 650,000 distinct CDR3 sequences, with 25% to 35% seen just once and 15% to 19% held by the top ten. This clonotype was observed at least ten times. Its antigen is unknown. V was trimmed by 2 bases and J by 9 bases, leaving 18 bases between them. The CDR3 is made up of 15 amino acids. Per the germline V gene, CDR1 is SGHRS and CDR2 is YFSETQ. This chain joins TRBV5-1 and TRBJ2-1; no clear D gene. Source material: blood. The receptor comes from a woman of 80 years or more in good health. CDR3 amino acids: CASSFTRPPVSEQFF. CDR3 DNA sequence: TGCGCCAGCAGCTTTACCCGACCGCCAGTGAGTGAGCAGTTCTTC. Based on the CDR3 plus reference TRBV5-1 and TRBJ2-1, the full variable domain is KAGVTQTPRYLIKTRGQQVTLSCSPISGHRSVSWYQQTPGQGLQFLFEYFSETQRNKGNFPGRFSGRQFSNSRSEMNVSTLELGDSALYLCASSFTRPPVSEQFFGPGTRLTVL.